This T cell receptor beta chain appears in the sequencing data of a study of multiple sclerosis patients with progressive multifocal leukoencephalopathy. Time point denoted: time of PML onset. Sequencing used immunoSEQ multiplex PCR; TCRdb keeps in-frame clones, though not all of them. The sample carries 30,000 or so clones, roughly 90% recorded once. CDR3 length: 14 amino acids. Germline values: CDR1 SGHRS, CDR2 YFSETQ. The germline V and J ends were trimmed by 8 bases and 4 bases, with 15 bases remaining between them. This TCR came from a human donor with progressive multifocal leukoencephalopathy. V gene TRBV5-1 combines with J gene TRBJ1-4, with D tentatively TRBD1 (5 bases). The sample here was PBMCs, taken from a patient treated with natalizumab. The chain's CDR3 is CASTSGRGNEKLFF. In DNA form, the CDR3 reads TGCGCCAGTACCTCGGGGCGGGGTAATGAAAAACTGTTTTTT.